The 17 T cell receptor beta chains given below trace back to one sample, sequenced in a study of blood T cell repertoires in COVID-19 (dated by TCRdb to the early 2020s). Receptor libraries were prepared by the immunoSEQ multiplex PCR assay. In its TCRdb copy, this immuneACCESS table keeps in-frame sequences only and misses some clones. Where compared with another copy, unresolved V genes explain less than half of these, and the others have no known cause. The table for this sample lists almost 500,000 clones; around 85% of them were counted only once. In total, the top ten clones hold around 7.9% of the sample. The source material was PBMCs or T cells enriched from blood (not recorded which). These receptors originate from a woman aged 60 to 75 who had recovered from COVID-19.

The V and J genes are TRBV4-1 and TRBJ2-2; 7 nucleotides align to TRBD1. V dropped 4 bases and J dropped 3; count of bases not matched to a gene: 5. Germline CDR1 MGHRA, CDR2 YSYEKL. This CDR3 has 15 amino acids. CDR3 in DNA: TGCGCCAGCAGCCGAGGGGACAGTTACACCGGGGAGCTGTTTTTT. As protein: CASSRGDSYTGELFF.

There are a few counts of this clone. The chain recombines TRBV4-1 with TRBJ2-3; 10 nucleotides agree with TRBD1. The CDR3 loop spans 15 amino acids. V was clipped by 4 bases and J by 6 bases; unmatched bases: 7. The germline V gene encodes CDR1 MGHRA and CDR2 YSYEKL. The CDR3 DNA sequence: TGCGCCAGCAGCCTTCGACAGGGGGCGAGGGATACGCAGTATTTT. Its translation is CASSLRQGARDTQYF.

In DNA form, the CDR3 reads TGTGCTAGTGGTTGGAGGGGGGGGAACACCGGGGAGCTGTTTTTT. It encodes CASGWRGGNTGELFF. V is TRBV12-5 and J is TRBJ2-2, with D possibly matching TRBD2 (7 bases). The CDR3 runs to 15 residues. The V gene's germline CDR1 is LGHNT and CDR2 FRNRAP. Trimming removed 4 bases from V and 1 base from J, with 10 bases in between.

The chain joins TRBV27 to TRBJ2-3; a weak D match, TRBD1 (5 bases). With 4 bases removed from V and 2 bases from J, the gap between germline ends came to 10 bases. Per germline, CDR1 MNHEY and CDR2 SMNVEV (reference sequence). The CDR3 is 14 amino acids. In DNA form, the CDR3 reads TGTGCCAGCAGTTACCACAGGACCACAGATACGCAGTATTTT. Its translation: CASSYHRTTDTQYF.

This chain joins TRBV3-1 (or the pseudogene TRBV3-2) and TRBJ2-3, with 7 bases that match TRBD1. V shed 5 bases, J shed 0 bases, and the junction held 5 bases outside the gene matches. The V gene's germline CDR1 is LGHDT and CDR2 YNNKEL (reference sequence). This CDR3 is 15 amino acids long. The CDR3 DNA reads as TGTGCCAGCAGCTTCGGGACAGCTAGCACAGATACGCAGTATTTT. It translates to CASSFGTASTDTQYF.

This clone showed up just a few times. The chain joins TRBV29-1 to TRBJ1-2, with D perhaps matching TRBD1 (5 bases). Germline V lookup: CDR1 SQVTM, CDR2 ANQGSEA. This CDR3 spans 13 amino acids. The germline V and J ends were trimmed by 0 bases and 4 bases, with 9 bases remaining between them. The CDR3 sequence is CSVEDGHFYGYTF. CDR3 in DNA: TGCAGCGTTGAAGACGGACACTTCTATGGCTACACCTTC.

J is TRBJ1-5 and V is TRBV5-1; tentatively, D is TRBD1 (5 bases). V lost 1 base, J lost 0 bases, and 8 bases lay in between. The CDR3 has 15 amino acids. Germline V lookup: CDR1 SGHRS, CDR2 YFSETQ. Here the CDR3 reads CASSLTGYSNQPQHF. The CDR3 coding sequence is TGCGCCAGCAGCTTGACAGGTTATAGCAATCAGCCCCAGCATTTT.

The chain recombines TRBV19 with TRBJ2-2; D perhaps matches TRBD1 (6 bases). Trimming left V 2 bases short and J 5 bases short, with 12 bases between. The germline V gene encodes CDR1 LNHDA and CDR2 SQIVND (reference sequence). CDR3 length equals 15 residues. The CDR3 sequence: CASSIWQGMTGELFF. In DNA form, the CDR3 reads TGTGCCAGTAGTATATGGCAGGGGATGACCGGGGAGCTGTTTTTT.

Only a few counts were recorded for this clone. V usage is TRBV21-1 and J usage is TRBJ1-5; the D call TRBD1 from the table was never checked on the DNA. TRBV21-1 is termed a pseudogene. This CDR3 is built from 15 residues. The CDR3 nucleotides are TGTGCCAGCAGCAAGGGCAAAGACAGAAATCAGCCCCAGCATTTT. Protein: CASSKGKDRNQPQHF.

This chain links TRBV7-2 with TRBJ1-1; D call uncertain. This CDR3 region has 14 residues. V lost 1 base, J lost 7 bases, and 13 bases lay in between. CDR1 and CDR2 from the germline V gene are SGHTA and FQGNSA. DNA of the CDR3: TGTGCCAGCAGCTTAGGGCCCCTACGGGATGAAGCTTTCTTT. Encoded protein: CASSLGPLRDEAFF.

Concerning this clone: The same CDR3 is also encoded by other DNA sequences in this sample. The gene calls are TRBV5-1 and TRBJ2-1, with 12 bases matching TRBD2. Germline CDR1 reads SGHRS; CDR2 reads YFSETQ. J lost 9 bases, V lost 0 bases, and 7 bases had no gene match. This CDR3 is built from 16 residues. CDR3 sequence reads: CASSLGLAGGASEQFF. The CDR3 nucleotides read TGCGCCAGCAGCTTGGGTCTAGCGGGGGGGGCGAGTGAGCAGTTCTTC. The full variable domain, its missing parts supplied by reference TRBV5-1 and TRBJ2-1, is KAGVTQTPRYLIKTRGQQVTLSCSPISGHRSVSWYQQTPGQGLQFLFEYFSETQRNKGNFPGRFSGRQFSNSRSEMNVSTLELGDSALYLCASSLGLAGGASEQFFGPGTRLTVL.

This chain joins TRBV3-1 (or the pseudogene TRBV3-2) and TRBJ2-1, with D possibly TRBD1 on 6 matching bases. CDR3 length: 18 residues. Trimming took off 5 bases at V and 1 base at J, with 21 bases between the two ends. CDR1 LGHDT and CDR2 YNNKEL come from the germline V gene (reference sequence). DNA of the CDR3: TGTGCCAGCAGCTTAATCCGACAAGGGGGTTCTTCCTACAATGAGCAGTTCTTC. It yields the protein CASSLIRQGGSSYNEQFF.

The chain recombines TRBV19 with TRBJ1-5, with TRBD1 as a possible D gene (6 bases). Germline lookup yields CDR1 LNHDA and CDR2 SQIVND (reference sequence). The CDR3 runs to 15 residues. The V end was cut by 9 bases, the J end by 4 bases, with 19 bases between. Here the CDR3 DNA reads TGTGCCAGCGAAGCGAACACAGGGACGAATCAGCCCCAGCATTTT. Its protein is CASEANTGTNQPQHF.

The chain has TRBV6-6 and TRBJ2-7, with 7 positions matching TRBD1. V gave up 6 bases and J gave up 4 bases; unmatched junction bases: 6. Germline V gene lookup returns CDR1 MNHNY and CDR2 SVGAGI (reference sequence). There are 13 residues in the CDR3. The CDR3 DNA reads as TGTGCCAGCAGCCGGGACAGAAATTACGAGCAGTACGTC. Translation: CASSRDRNYEQYV.

In its sample, this clone was seen a few times. The gene calls are TRBV24-1 and TRBJ1-4; 7 nucleotides align to TRBD1. This CDR3 is 14 amino acids long. J lost 4 bases, V lost 6 bases, and 4 bases had no gene match. Germline-derived CDR1 and CDR2 are KGHDR and SFDVKD. CDR3 sequence: CATSKTGLNEKLFF. CDR3 DNA: TGTGCCACCAGTAAGACAGGGCTTAATGAAAAACTGTTTTTT.

The rearrangement uses TRBV2 and TRBJ2-7, with unresolved D. Germline CDR1 and CDR2: SNHLY and FYNNEI. Trimming removed 5 bases from V and 3 bases from J, with 14 bases in between. This CDR3 is 14 amino acids long. CDR3 amino acids: CASSFGSPSYEQYV. CDR3 DNA: TGTGCCAGCAGTTTCGGGTCCCCTAGCTACGAGCAGTACGTC.

As concerns this clone: Other DNA sequences in this sample translate to the same CDR3. The rearrangement links TRBV7-2 to TRBJ1-2; 9 bases are shared with TRBD1. The CDR3 length is 15 residues. The J segment lost 1 base and the V segment lost 0 bases, leaving 0 bases of the junction unmatched. The germline CDR1 and CDR2 sequences are SGHTA and FQGNSA. The CDR3 bases are TGTGCCAGCAGCTTAGCGGGACAGGGTAACTATGGCTACACCTTC. This translates into CASSLAGQGNYGYTF.